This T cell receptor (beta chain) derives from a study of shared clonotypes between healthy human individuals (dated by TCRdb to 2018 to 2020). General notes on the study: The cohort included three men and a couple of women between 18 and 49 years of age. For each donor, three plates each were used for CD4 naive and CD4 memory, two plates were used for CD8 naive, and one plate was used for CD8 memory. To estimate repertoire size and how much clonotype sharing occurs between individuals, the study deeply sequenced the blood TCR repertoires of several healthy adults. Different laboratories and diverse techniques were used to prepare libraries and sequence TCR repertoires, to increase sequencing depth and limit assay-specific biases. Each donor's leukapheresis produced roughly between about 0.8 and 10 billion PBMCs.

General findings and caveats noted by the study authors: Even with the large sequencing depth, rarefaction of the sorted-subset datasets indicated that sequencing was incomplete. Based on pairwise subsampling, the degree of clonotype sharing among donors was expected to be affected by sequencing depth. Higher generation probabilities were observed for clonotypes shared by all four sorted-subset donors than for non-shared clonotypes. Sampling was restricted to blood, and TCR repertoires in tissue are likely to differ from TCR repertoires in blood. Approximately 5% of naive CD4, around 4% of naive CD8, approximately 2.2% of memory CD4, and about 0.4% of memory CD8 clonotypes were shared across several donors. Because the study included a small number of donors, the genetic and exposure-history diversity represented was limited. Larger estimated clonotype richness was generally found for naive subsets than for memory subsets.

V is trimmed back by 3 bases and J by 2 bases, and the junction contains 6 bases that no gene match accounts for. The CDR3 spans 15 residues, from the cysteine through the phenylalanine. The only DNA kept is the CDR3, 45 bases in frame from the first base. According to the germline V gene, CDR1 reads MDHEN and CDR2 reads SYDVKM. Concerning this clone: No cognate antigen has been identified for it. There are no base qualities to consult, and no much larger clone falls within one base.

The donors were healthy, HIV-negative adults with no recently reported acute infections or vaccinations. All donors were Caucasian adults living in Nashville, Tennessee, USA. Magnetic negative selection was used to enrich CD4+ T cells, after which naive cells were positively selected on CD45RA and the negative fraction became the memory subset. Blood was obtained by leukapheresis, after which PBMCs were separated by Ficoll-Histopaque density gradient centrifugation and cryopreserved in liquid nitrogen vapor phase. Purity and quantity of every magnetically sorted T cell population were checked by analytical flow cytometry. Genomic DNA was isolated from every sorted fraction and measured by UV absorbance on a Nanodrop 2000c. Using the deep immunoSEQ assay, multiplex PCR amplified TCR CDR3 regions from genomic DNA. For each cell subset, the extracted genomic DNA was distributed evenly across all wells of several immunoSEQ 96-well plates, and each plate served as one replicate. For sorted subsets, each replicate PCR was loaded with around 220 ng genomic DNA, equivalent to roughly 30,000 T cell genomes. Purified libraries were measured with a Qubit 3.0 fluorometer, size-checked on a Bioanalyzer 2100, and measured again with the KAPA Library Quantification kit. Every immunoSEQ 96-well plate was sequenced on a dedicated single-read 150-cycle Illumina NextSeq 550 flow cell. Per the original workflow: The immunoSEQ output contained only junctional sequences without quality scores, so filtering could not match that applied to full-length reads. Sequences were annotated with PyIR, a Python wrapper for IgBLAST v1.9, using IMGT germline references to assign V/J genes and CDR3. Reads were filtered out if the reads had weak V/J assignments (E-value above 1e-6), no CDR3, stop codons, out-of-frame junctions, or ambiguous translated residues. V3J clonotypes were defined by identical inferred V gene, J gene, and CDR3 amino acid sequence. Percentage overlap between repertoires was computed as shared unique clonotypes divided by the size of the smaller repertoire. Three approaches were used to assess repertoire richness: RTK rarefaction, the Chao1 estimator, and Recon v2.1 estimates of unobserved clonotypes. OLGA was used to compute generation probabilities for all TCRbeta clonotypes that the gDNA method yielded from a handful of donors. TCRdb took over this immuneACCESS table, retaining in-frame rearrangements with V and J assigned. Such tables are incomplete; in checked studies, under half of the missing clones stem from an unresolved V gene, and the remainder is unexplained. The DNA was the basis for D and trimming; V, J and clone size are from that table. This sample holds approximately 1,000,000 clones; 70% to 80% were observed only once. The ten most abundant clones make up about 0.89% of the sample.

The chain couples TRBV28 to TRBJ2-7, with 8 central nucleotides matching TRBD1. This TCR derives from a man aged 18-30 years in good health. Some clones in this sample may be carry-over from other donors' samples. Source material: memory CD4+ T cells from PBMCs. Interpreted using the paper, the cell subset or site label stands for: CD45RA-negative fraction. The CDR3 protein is CASSLTGANAYEQYF. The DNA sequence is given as TGTGCCAGCAGTTTGACAGGGGCCAATGCCTACGAGCAGTACTTC.